The entry below describes one TCR beta chain. As yet, its antigen is unknown. V lost 2 bases to trimming and J lost 3 bases; unmatched junction nucleotides: 2. Looked up from germline, CDR1 is LGHNA and CDR2 is YSLEER. The CDR3 extends over 15 amino acids. This sample was included in a study of cytomegalovirus exposure and HLA in healthy donors. General observations from the study: Some V segments (TRBV6-2 and TRBV6-3 among them) were excluded as indistinguishable. By HLA locus, TCR association rates varied in a later analysis, with DRB1 showing the most and HLA-C the fewest. According to the study, approximately 150 TCR beta chains were cytomegalovirus-associated.

PCR employed 60 Vbeta and 13 Jbeta primers. The data were produced by immunoSEQ multiplex PCR, yet TCRdb's version contains in-frame clones alone and is incomplete. The table has around 150,000 clones, more than 80% seen once. The V and J genes are TRBV4-3 and TRBJ2-1; TRBD1 matches 9 bases. The source of this sequence is a woman aged 45-59 years in good health and CMV-seronegative. The specimen sequenced was PBMCs. The CDR3 spells CASSQRTGDYNEQFF. CDR3 nucleotides: TGCGCCAGCAGCCAAAGGACAGGGGACTACAATGAGCAGTTCTTC.